This T cell receptor beta chain was sequenced during a study of blood T cell repertoires in COVID-19. The wider study: Acute and convalescent COVID-19 samples came from the United States, Italy and Spain. Sources were T cells, B-cell-depleted T cells, or PBMCs; the material itself was cDNA or gDNA.

Authors' data handling: Estimated nucleated cell counts came from reference gene primer amplification. Generated by immunoSEQ multiplex PCR, the TCRdb table keeps only in-frame clones and is missing some. V, J and clone size were drawn from that table, and D and trimming were deduced from the DNA. The data hold about 130,000 clones, with 80% to 90% observed a single time. Recruited during active infection, patients (from Seattle) were subsequently followed longitudinally. Germline V gene sequence: CDR1 SGDLS, CDR2 YYNGEE. The CDR3 consists of 14 residues. Between the trimmed V and J ends, which lost 4 bases and 0 bases, there was a span of 7 bases. In its sample, this clone was seen once.

The chain couples TRBV9 to TRBJ2-2; D gene uncertain. The origin of this receptor is a man in his fifties or sixties with COVID-19, enrolled during active disease. The sample taken for sequencing was peripheral blood. In nucleotides, the CDR3 is TGTGCCAGCAGCCTAACTCCGAACACCGGGGAGCTGTTTTTT. Protein: CASSLTPNTGELFF.